This note documents a single TCR beta chain sequence. The V gene end was trimmed by 4 bases and the J gene end by 1 base; junction bases not matched to a gene: 5. The CDR3 contains 16 residues. Germline V gives CDR1 SGHRS, CDR2 YFSETQ. In the original processing: For nucleated cells, counts were estimated from reference gene primer amplification. Clones were sequenced by immunoSEQ multiplex PCR, and TCRdb holds only the in-frame ones, with some missing. That table gives V, J and clone size, and the DNA gave D and trimming. The sample lists fewer than 300,000 clones; around 85% were seen once. The sample comes from a study of blood T cell repertoires in COVID-19. The overall study: Collection of acute and convalescent COVID-19 samples took place in the United States, Italy and Spain.

Across under 25 US areas, participants ranged in age from about 18 to 89 years. Cohort 3 donors were reported recovered after two negative PCRs, clearance, or symptom resolution. The rearrangement links TRBV5-1 to TRBJ2-5; TRBD2 matches 12 bases. This clonotype was sampled from a woman aged 45-59 years who had recovered from COVID-19. The sequencing sample was made of PBMCs or T cells enriched from blood (not recorded which). The CDR3 sequence is CASSLGLAGTQETQYF. DNA for the CDR3: TGCGCCAGCAGCCTCGGACTAGCGGGAACCCAAGAGACCCAGTACTTC. Drawing the rest from reference TRBV5-1 and TRBJ2-5, the complete variable domain is KAGVTQTPRYLIKTRGQQVTLSCSPISGHRSVSWYQQTPGQGLQFLFEYFSETQRNKGNFPGRFSGRQFSNSRSEMNVSTLELGDSALYLCASSLGLAGTQETQYFGPGTRLLVL.